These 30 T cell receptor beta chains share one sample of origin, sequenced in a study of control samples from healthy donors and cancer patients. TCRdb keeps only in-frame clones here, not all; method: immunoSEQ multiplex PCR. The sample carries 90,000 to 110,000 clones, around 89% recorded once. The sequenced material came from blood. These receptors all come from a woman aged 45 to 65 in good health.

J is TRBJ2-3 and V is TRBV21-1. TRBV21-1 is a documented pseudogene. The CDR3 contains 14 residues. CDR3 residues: CASSGRGDTDTQYF. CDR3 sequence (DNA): TGTGCCAGCAGCGGAAGAGGGGACACAGATACGCAGTATTTT.

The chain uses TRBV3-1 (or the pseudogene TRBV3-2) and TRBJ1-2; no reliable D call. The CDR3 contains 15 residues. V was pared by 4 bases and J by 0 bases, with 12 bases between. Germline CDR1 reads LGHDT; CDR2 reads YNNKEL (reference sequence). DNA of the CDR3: TGTGCCAGCAGCCCGCAGGCGCTTACTAACTATGGCTACACCTTC. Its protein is CASSPQALTNYGYTF.

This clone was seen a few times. The CDR3 nucleotides are TGTGCCAGCAGCTTGCTCGAGGAAAACACCATATATTTT. It specifies CASSLLEENTIYF. The V call is TRBV5-6, the J call TRBJ1-3; D remains ambiguous. The CDR3 spans 13 residues. CDR1 and CDR2 from the germline V gene are SGHDT and YYEEEE. The germline V and J ends were trimmed by 1 base and 6 bases, with 8 bases remaining between them.

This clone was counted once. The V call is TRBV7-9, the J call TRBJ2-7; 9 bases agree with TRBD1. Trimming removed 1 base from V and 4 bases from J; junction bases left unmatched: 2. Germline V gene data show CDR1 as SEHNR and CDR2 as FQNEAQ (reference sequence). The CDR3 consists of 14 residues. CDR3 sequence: CASSLVDRGYEQYF. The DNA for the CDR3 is TGTGCCAGCAGCTTAGTTGACAGGGGGTACGAGCAGTACTTC.

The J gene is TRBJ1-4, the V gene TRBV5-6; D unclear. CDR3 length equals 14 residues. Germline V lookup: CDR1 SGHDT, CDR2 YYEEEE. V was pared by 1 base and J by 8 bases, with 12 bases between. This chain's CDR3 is CASSLKGKAEKLFF. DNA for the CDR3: TGTGCCAGCAGCTTGAAAGGGAAGGCGGAAAAACTGTTTTTT.

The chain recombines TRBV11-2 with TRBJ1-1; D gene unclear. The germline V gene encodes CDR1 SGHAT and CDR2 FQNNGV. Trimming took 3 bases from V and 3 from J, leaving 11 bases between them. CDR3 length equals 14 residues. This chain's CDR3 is CASSFGSVDTEAFF. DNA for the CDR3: TGTGCCAGCAGCTTTGGAAGCGTAGACACTGAAGCTTTCTTT. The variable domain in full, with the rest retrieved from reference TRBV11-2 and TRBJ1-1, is EAGVAQSPRYKIIEKRQSVAFWCNPISGHATLYWYQQILGQGPKLLIQFQNNGVVDDSQLPKDRFSAERLKGVDSTLKIQPAKLEDSAVYLCASSFGSVDTEAFFGQGTRLTVV.

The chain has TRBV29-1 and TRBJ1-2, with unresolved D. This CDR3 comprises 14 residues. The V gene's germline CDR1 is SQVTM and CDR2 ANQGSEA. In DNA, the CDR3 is TGCAGTACCATTTTATTCGAAGCTAACTATGGCTACACCTTC. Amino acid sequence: CSTILFEANYGYTF. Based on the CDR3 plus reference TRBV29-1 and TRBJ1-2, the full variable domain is SAVISQKPSRDICQRGTSLTIQCQVDSQVTMMFWYRQQPGQSLTLIATANQGSEATYESGFVIDKFPISRPNLTFSTLTVSNMSPEDSSIYLCSTILFEANYGYTFGSGTRLTVV.

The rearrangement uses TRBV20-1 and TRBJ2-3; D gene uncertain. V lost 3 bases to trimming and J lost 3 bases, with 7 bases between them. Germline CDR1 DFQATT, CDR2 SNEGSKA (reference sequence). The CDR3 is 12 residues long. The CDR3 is CSASFQTDTQYF. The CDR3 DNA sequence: TGCAGTGCTAGTTTTCAAACAGATACGCAGTATTTT.

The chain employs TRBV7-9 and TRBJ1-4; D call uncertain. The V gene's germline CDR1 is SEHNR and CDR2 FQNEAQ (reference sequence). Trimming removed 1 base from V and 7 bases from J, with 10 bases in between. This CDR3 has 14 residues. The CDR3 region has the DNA TGTGCCAGCAGCTTAGACCCAAGCGGTGAAAAACTGTTTTTT. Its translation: CASSLDPSGEKLFF.

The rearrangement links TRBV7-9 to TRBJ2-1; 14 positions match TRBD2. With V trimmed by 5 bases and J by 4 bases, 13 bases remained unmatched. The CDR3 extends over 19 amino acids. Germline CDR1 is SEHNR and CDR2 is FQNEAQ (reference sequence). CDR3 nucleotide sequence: TGTGCCAGCAGCCTCTCTGGACTAGCGGGAGGTTTCCTATACAATGAGCAGTTCTTC. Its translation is CASSLSGLAGGFLYNEQFF.

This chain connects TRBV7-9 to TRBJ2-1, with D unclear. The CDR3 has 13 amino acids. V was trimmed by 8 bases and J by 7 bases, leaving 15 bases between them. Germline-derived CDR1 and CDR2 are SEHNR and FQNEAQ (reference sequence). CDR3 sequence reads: CASRGQVDNEQFF. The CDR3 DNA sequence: TGTGCCAGCCGCGGCCAGGTTGATAATGAGCAGTTCTTC.

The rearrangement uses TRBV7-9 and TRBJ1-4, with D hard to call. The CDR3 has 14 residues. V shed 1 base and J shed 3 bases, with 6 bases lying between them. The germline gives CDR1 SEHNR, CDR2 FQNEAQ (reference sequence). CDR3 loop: CASSLVGANEKLFF. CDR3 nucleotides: TGTGCCAGCAGCTTAGTTGGGGCTAATGAAAAACTGTTTTTT.

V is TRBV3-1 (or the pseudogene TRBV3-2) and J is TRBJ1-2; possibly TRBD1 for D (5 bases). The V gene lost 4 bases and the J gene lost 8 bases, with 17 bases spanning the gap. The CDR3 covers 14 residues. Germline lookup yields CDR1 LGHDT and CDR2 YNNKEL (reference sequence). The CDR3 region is CASSLTGAQSGYTF. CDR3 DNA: TGTGCCAGCAGCCTAACCGGGGCCCAGTCCGGCTACACCTTC.

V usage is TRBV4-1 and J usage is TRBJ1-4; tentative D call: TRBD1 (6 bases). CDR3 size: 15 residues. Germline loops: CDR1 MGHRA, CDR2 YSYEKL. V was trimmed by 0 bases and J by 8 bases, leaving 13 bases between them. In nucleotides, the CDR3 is TGCGCCAGCAGCCAAGATGGGGGCGAGCGGGAAAAACTGTTTTTT. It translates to CASSQDGGEREKLFF.

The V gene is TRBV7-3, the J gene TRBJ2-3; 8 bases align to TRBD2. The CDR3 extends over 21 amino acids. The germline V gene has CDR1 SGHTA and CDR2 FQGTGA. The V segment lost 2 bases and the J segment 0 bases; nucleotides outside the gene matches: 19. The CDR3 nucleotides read TGTGCCAGCAGCTTACGACCCCCGGGACTAGAATCGTCACCTAGCACAGATACGCAGTATTTT. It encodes CASSLRPPGLESSPSTDTQYF.

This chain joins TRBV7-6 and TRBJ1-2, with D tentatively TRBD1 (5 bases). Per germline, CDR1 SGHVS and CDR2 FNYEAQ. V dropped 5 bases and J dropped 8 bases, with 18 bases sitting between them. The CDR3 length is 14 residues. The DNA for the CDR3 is TGTGCCAGCAGCCCGGGGACCGATTCGGGCGGCTACACCTTC. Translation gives CASSPGTDSGGYTF.

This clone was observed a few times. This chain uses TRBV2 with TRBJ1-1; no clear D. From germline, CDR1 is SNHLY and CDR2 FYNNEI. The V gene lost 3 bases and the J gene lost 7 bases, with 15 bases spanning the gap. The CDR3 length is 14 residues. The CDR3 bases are TGTGCCAGCAGTGACCGCCGGAGAAGGGTTGAAGCTTTCTTT. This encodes CASSDRRRRVEAFF.

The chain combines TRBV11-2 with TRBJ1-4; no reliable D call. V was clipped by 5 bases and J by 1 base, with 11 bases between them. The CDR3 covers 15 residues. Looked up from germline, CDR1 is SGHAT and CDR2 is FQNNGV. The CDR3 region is CASSIRTETNEKLFF. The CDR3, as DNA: TGTGCCAGCAGCATCCGGACGGAAACTAATGAAAAACTGTTTTTT.

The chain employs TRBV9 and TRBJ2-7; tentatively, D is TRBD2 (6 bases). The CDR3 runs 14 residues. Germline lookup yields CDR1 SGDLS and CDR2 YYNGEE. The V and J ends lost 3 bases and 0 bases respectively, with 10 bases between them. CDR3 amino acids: CASSGGDVSYEQYF. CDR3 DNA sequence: TGTGCCAGCAGCGGGGGGGATGTCTCCTACGAGCAGTACTTC.

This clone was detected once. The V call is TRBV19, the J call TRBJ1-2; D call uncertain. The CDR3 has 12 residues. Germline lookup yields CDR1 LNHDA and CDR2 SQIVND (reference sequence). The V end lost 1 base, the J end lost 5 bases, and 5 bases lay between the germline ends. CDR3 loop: CASSIVGYGYTF. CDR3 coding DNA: TGTGCCAGTAGTATAGTCGGGTATGGCTACACCTTC.

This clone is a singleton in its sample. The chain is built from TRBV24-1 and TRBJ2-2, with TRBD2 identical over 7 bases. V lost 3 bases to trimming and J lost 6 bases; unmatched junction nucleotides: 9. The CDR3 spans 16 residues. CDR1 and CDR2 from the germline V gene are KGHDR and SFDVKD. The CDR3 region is CATSDPTPLASGELFF. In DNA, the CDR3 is TGTGCCACCAGTGATCCGACCCCACTAGCGTCCGGGGAGCTGTTTTTT.

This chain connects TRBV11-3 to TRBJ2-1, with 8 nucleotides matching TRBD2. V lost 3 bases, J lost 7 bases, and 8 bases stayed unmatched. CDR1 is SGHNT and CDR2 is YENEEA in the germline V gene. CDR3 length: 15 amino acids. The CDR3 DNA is TGTGCCAGCAGCTTTAGCGGGAATGGAGGGAATGAGCAGTTCTTC. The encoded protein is CASSFSGNGGNEQFF.

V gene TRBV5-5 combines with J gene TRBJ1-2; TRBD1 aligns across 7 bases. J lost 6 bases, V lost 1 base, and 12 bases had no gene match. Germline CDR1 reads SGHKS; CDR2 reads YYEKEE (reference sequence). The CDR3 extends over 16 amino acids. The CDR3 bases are TGTGCCAGCAGCTTGTCAAACACAGGGGTGGAGGATGGCTACACCTTC. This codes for CASSLSNTGVEDGYTF.

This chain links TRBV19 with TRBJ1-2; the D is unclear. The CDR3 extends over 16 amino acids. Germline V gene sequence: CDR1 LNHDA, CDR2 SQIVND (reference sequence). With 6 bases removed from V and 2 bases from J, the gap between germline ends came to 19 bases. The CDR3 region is CASRPGQEAKNYGYTF. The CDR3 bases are TGTGCCAGTAGACCTGGGCAGGAAGCCAAAAACTATGGCTACACCTTC.

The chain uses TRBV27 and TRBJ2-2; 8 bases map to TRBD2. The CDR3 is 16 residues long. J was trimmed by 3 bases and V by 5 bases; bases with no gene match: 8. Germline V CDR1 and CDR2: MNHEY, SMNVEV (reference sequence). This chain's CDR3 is CASSTGGGRYTGELFF. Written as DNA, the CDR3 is TGTGCCAGCAGTACCGGGGGGGGTAGGTACACCGGGGAGCTGTTTTTT.

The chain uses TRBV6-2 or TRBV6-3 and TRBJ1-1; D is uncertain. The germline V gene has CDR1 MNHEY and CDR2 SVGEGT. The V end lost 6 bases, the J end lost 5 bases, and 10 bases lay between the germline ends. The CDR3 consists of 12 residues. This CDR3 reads CASSTGLTEAFF. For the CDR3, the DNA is TGTGCCAGCAGCACCGGACTTACTGAAGCTTTCTTT.

DNA for the CDR3: TGTGCCAGCAGCTTATCGACAGGGAGCTATGGCTACACCTTC. Amino acid sequence: CASSLSTGSYGYTF. The chain combines TRBV7-3 with TRBJ1-2; 7 nucleotides align to TRBD1. Looked up from germline, CDR1 is SGHTA and CDR2 is FQGTGA. The V and J ends lost 2 bases and 4 bases, in that order; junction bases with no gene match: 4. The CDR3 contains 14 residues.

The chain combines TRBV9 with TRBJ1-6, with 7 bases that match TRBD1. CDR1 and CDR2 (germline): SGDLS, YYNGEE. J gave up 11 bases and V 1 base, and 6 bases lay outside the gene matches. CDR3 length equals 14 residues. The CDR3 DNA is TGTGCCAGCAGCGTATGGACAGGACTTACACCCCTCCACTTT. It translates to CASSVWTGLTPLHF. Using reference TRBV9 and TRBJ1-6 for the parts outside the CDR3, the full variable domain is DSGVTQTPKHLITATGQRVTLRCSPRSGDLSVYWYQQSLDQGLQFLIQYYNGEERAKGNILERFSAQQFPDLHSELNLSSLELGDSALYFCASSVWTGLTPLHFGNGTRLTVT.

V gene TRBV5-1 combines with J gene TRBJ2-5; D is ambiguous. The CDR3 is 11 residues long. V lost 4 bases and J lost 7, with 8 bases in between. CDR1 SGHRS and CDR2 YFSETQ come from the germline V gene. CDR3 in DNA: TGCGCCAGCAGCCCGGATAGGACCCAGTACTTC. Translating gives CASSPDRTQYF.

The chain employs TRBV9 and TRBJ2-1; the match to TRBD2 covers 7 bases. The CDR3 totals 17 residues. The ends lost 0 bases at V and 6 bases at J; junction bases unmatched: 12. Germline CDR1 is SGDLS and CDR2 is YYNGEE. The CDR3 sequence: CASSVGSPLGRVNEQFF. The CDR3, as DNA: TGTGCCAGCAGCGTAGGGAGTCCCCTAGGGAGGGTCAATGAGCAGTTCTTC. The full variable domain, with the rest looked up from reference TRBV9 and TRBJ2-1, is DSGVTQTPKHLITATGQRVTLRCSPRSGDLSVYWYQQSLDQGLQFLIQYYNGEERAKGNILERFSAQQFPDLHSELNLSSLELGDSALYFCASSVGSPLGRVNEQFFGPGTRLTVL.